Below are 29 T cell receptor beta chains sequenced from a single sample in a study of T cell responses to AZD1222 COVID-19 vaccine. Profiling relied on immunoSEQ multiplex PCR, and the TCRdb table lists in-frame clones only, not all of them. The sample has some 190,000 clones; 80% to 95% are singletons. Here the sequenced sample was peripheral blood, taken 28 days after the second AZD1222 dose. The receptors here all came from an adult who received the AZD1222 COVID-19 vaccine.

For the CDR3, the DNA is TGTGCCAGCAGCCAAGGGGTGAAGCAGTACTTC. Protein sequence: CASSQGVKQYF. The V gene is TRBV7-2, the J gene TRBJ2-7; TRBD1 is a possible D gene (5 bases). V lost 5 bases and J 8 bases, leaving 10 bases between the germline ends. This CDR3 region has 11 residues. In germline, CDR1 is SGHTA, CDR2 FQGNSA.

The V and J genes are TRBV15 and TRBJ1-1; weak D call: TRBD1 (5 bases). Germline CDR1 is LNHNV and CDR2 is YYDKDF (reference sequence). This CDR3 comprises 13 residues. V dropped 6 bases and J dropped 2 bases, with 10 bases sitting between them. The CDR3 protein is CATREGENTEAFF. CDR3 bases: TGTGCCACCAGGGAAGGGGAAAACACTGAAGCTTTCTTT.

This CDR3 is CASLGGQVMGGNTIYF. CDR3 coding DNA: TGTGCCAGCCTCGGGGGACAGGTGATGGGGGGAAACACCATATATTTT. This rearrangement joins TRBV28 to TRBJ1-3; TRBD1 matches at 8 bases. V was pared by 8 bases and J by 4 bases, with 13 bases of the junction left unmatched. Germline CDR1 is MDHEN and CDR2 is SYDVKM. CDR3 length equals 16 residues.

The CDR3 sequence: CASSLVLGGETQYF. In DNA form, the CDR3 reads TGTGCCAGCAGCTTAGTGCTCGGGGGGGAGACCCAGTACTTC. The J gene is TRBJ2-5, the V gene TRBV7-2, with 7 bases lining up with TRBD2. The junction had 4 bases not matched to a gene; V was cut back by 1 base and J by 5 bases. Germline V gene lookup returns CDR1 SGHTA and CDR2 FQGNSA. This CDR3 spans 14 amino acids. Together with reference TRBV7-2 and TRBJ2-5, the CDR3 gives the full variable domain: GAGVSQSPSNKVTEKGKDVELRCDPISGHTALYWYRQSLGQGLEFLIYFQGNSAPDKSGLPSDRFSAERTGGSVSTLTIQRTQQEDSAVYLCASSLVLGGETQYFGPGTRLLVL.

The V and J genes are TRBV7-9 and TRBJ2-1, with unresolved D. This CDR3 is 13 amino acids long. Germline-derived CDR1 and CDR2 are SEHNR and FQNEAQ (reference sequence). Deletions cut 5 bases from V and 5 bases from J, with 10 bases between. The CDR3 protein is CASSPTGDNEQFF. CDR3 nucleotide sequence: TGTGCCAGCAGCCCGACTGGGGACAATGAGCAGTTCTTC. The full variable domain, with the rest looked up from reference TRBV7-9 and TRBJ2-1, is DTGVSQNPRHKITKRGQNVTFRCDPISEHNRLYWYRQTLGQGPEFLTYFQNEAQLEKSRLLSDRFSAERPKGSFSTLEIQRTEQGDSAMYLCASSPTGDNEQFFGPGTRLTVL.

V gene TRBV19 combines with J gene TRBJ1-3; tentative D call: TRBD1 (6 bases). This CDR3 spans 15 amino acids. Trimming removed 7 bases at V and 0 bases at J, with 13 bases between. Germline values: CDR1 LNHDA, CDR2 SQIVND (reference sequence). The CDR3 nucleotides read TGTGCCAGTAAGGGGGGACACCTCTCTGGAAACACCATATATTTT. It translates to CASKGGHLSGNTIYF.

The genes are TRBV18 and TRBJ1-6; D perhaps matches TRBD1 (6 bases). Trimming removed 4 bases at V and 8 bases at J, with 15 bases between. The CDR3 totals 15 residues. Germline CDR1 and CDR2: KGHSH and LQKENI. CDR3 sequence: CASSRRGTEDSPLHF. The CDR3 nucleotides are TGTGCCAGCTCACGAAGGGGGACTGAGGATTCACCCCTCCACTTT.

V is TRBV4-3 and J is TRBJ1-6; unclear D gene. The ends were cut back, 1 base at V and 8 bases at J, with 9 bases in the middle. Germline V gene data show CDR1 as LGHNA and CDR2 as YSLEER. This CDR3 comprises 14 residues. CDR3 nucleotides: TGCGCCAGCAGCCAAGCGAGGAGGGATTCACCCCTCCACTTT. Protein: CASSQARRDSPLHF.

The chain is built from TRBV19 and TRBJ2-7, with D possibly being TRBD1 or TRBD2 (5 bases each). Trimming took off 3 bases at V and 8 bases at J, with 20 bases between the two ends. Germline-derived CDR1 and CDR2 are LNHDA and SQIVND (reference sequence). CDR3 size: 15 residues. The CDR3 sequence is CASSIEGTEHMKQYF. The DNA for the CDR3 is TGTGCCAGTAGTATTGAAGGGACGGAGCATATGAAGCAGTACTTC.

This chain joins TRBV4-2 and TRBJ2-5, with 9 bases identical to TRBD1. V gave up 5 bases and J gave up 5 bases; unmatched junction bases: 9. The CDR3 extends over 15 amino acids. Per the germline V gene, CDR1 is LGHNA and CDR2 is YNFKEQ. The CDR3 loop is CASSEQQGAGETQYF. The CDR3 DNA is TGTGCCAGCAGCGAACAACAGGGGGCTGGGGAGACCCAGTACTTC.

The chain couples TRBV19 to TRBJ1-2, with D possibly TRBD1 on 5 matching bases. The CDR3 contains 15 residues. V was cut by 4 bases and J by 4 bases, with 16 bases left in between. CDR1 and CDR2 from the germline V gene are LNHDA and SQIVND (reference sequence). For the CDR3, the DNA is TGTGCCAGTAGTACTGGACAACCAGGACCCTATGGCTACACCTTC. Its translation: CASSTGQPGPYGYTF.

The CDR3 sequence is CASSRNSGNTIYF. The CDR3 DNA is TGTGCCAGCAGTCGCAACTCTGGAAACACCATATATTTT. The chain combines TRBV27 with TRBJ1-3; D gene uncertain. Germline lookup yields CDR1 MNHEY and CDR2 SMNVEV (reference sequence). Trimming shortened V by 5 bases and J by 0 bases, and 5 bases separated the two germline ends. This CDR3 spans 13 amino acids.

This chain connects TRBV5-1 to TRBJ2-7; D possibly matches TRBD1 or TRBD2 (5 bases each). Trimming cost V 4 bases and J 3 bases, with 17 bases left between them. The CDR3 extends over 15 amino acids. Germline lookup yields CDR1 SGHRS and CDR2 YFSETQ. DNA for the CDR3: TGCGCCAGCAGCGCCGACAGAGGGTCATACTACGAGCAGTACTTC. Translation: CASSADRGSYYEQYF.

J is TRBJ2-7 and V is TRBV4-1, with TRBD2 matching 13 bases. Per the germline V gene, CDR1 is MGHRA and CDR2 is YSYEKL. The CDR3 extends over 17 amino acids. Trimming removed 1 base from V and 7 bases from J; junction bases left unmatched: 10. CDR3 in DNA: TGCGCCAGCAGCCAAGCCCTCGGACTAGCGGGAGAGGAGGAGCAGTACTTC. Translation gives CASSQALGLAGEEEQYF.

The chain couples TRBV27 to TRBJ2-1; no reliable D call. V lost 8 bases and J 0 bases, leaving 8 bases between the germline ends. The germline V gene encodes CDR1 MNHEY and CDR2 SMNVEV (reference sequence). The length of the CDR3 is 13 residues. The CDR3 spells CASQESSYNEQFF. CDR3 coding DNA: TGTGCCAGCCAAGAGAGCTCCTACAATGAGCAGTTCTTC.

The chain has TRBV4-2 and TRBJ2-7; D may be TRBD2 (6 bases). The CDR3 consists of 13 residues. CDR1 LGHNA and CDR2 YNFKEQ come from the germline V gene. V lost 5 bases to trimming and J lost 3 bases, with 11 bases between them. CDR3 bases: TGTGCCAGCAGCGTGGAGGGAGGCTACGAGCAGTACTTC. Amino acid sequence: CASSVEGGYEQYF.

The chain carries TRBV6-5 and TRBJ1-1; D is undetermined. Looked up from germline, CDR1 is MNHEY and CDR2 is SVGAGI. This CDR3 is built from 13 residues. Trimming left V 7 bases short and J 0 bases short, with 9 bases between. The CDR3 region is CASKMLMNTEAFF. The CDR3 nucleotides are TGTGCCAGCAAAATGCTCATGAACACTGAAGCTTTCTTT.

This chain connects TRBV28 to TRBJ2-7, with 10 positions matching TRBD1. The V gene end was trimmed by 4 bases and the J gene end by 2 bases; junction bases not matched to a gene: 5. The CDR3 length is 15 residues. Germline V gives CDR1 MDHEN, CDR2 SYDVKM. CDR3 protein: CASSSRTGGTYEQYF. CDR3 DNA sequence: TGTGCCAGCAGTTCCCGGACAGGGGGAACCTACGAGCAGTACTTC.

The chain employs TRBV27 and TRBJ2-1; 7 bases are a match to TRBD2. The V segment lost 5 bases and the J segment 10 bases; nucleotides outside the gene matches: 5. Germline CDR1 MNHEY, CDR2 SMNVEV (reference sequence). The CDR3 runs 12 residues. The CDR3 DNA sequence: TGTGCCAGCAGTCGCGGGGGTGGGGAGCAGTTCTTC. Its translation is CASSRGGGEQFF.

The CDR3 bases are TGCGCCAGCAGTCTGACAGGGGGCAATCAGCCCCAGCATTTT. Residues: CASSLTGGNQPQHF. This chain connects TRBV5-1 to TRBJ1-5; 8 bases fit TRBD1. The trim removed 5 bases at V and 2 bases at J, leaving 3 bases unmatched. Germline CDR1 reads SGHRS; CDR2 reads YFSETQ. The CDR3 covers 14 residues.

The rearrangement uses TRBV9 and TRBJ2-5; 9 bases are a match to TRBD1. Germline CDR1 is SGDLS and CDR2 is YYNGEE. The CDR3 consists of 16 residues. V lost 0 bases to trimming and J lost 4 bases; unmatched junction nucleotides: 7. The CDR3 region is CASSVEGQGGGETQYF. CDR3 nucleotide sequence: TGTGCCAGCAGCGTAGAGGGACAGGGAGGGGGAGAGACCCAGTACTTC.

The chain links TRBV7-9 to TRBJ1-2; D might be TRBD1 (6 bases). CDR1 and CDR2 from the germline V gene are SEHNR and FQNEAQ (reference sequence). The CDR3 runs to 14 residues. Trimming stripped 1 base from V and 7 bases from J, with 13 bases between. CDR3 DNA: TGTGCCAGCAGCTTAGTTTCCAGGGGAGCTGGCTACACCTTC. It translates to CASSLVSRGAGYTF.

J is TRBJ1-5 and V is TRBV27; D is unresolved. V was shortened by 2 bases and J by 4 bases, with 9 bases between the two germline ends. The CDR3 is made up of 14 amino acids. Germline V gene data show CDR1 as MNHEY and CDR2 as SMNVEV (reference sequence). CDR3 loop: CASSLLGLNQPQHF. CDR3 sequence (DNA): TGTGCCAGCAGTTTACTGGGGTTAAATCAGCCCCAGCATTTT.

This clone has just one count. The chain links TRBV14 to TRBJ1-6; tentatively, D is TRBD1 (5 bases). Germline assignment: CDR1 SGHDN and CDR2 FVKESK. This CDR3 has 14 amino acids. With 4 bases removed from V and 5 bases from J, the gap between germline ends came to 9 bases. In nucleotides, the CDR3 is TGTGCCAGCAGCCCGGGGGTGGATAATTCACCCCTCCACTTT. It specifies CASSPGVDNSPLHF.

The chain couples TRBV5-6 to TRBJ1-6; tentative D call: TRBD1 (6 bases). V was pared by 0 bases and J by 14 bases, with 12 bases between. The CDR3 runs 13 residues. From germline, CDR1 is SGHDT and CDR2 YYEEEE. CDR3: CASSLGTVSALHF. CDR3 bases: TGTGCCAGCAGCTTGGGGACAGTCTCGGCCCTCCACTTT. Variable domain in full (rest from reference TRBV5-6 and TRBJ1-6): DAGVTQSPTHLIKTRGQQVTLRCSPKSGHDTVSWYQQALGQGPQFIFQYYEEEERQRGNFPDRFSGHQFPNYSSELNVNALLLGDSALYLCASSLGTVSALHFGNGTRLTVT.

This chain connects TRBV6-5 to TRBJ1-4, with 11 bases fitting TRBD1. V lost 8 bases, J lost 1 base, and 3 bases stayed unmatched. The CDR3 length is 15 residues. Per the germline V gene, CDR1 is MNHEY and CDR2 is SVGAGI. For the CDR3, the DNA is TGTGCCAGCGGCGGGACAGGGGGAACTAATGAAAAACTGTTTTTT. Encoded protein: CASGGTGGTNEKLFF.

The chain combines TRBV7-2 with TRBJ1-6, with 7 nucleotides matching TRBD1. Unmatched junction bases numbered 4, after V lost 5 bases and J lost 6 bases. Looked up from germline, CDR1 is SGHTA and CDR2 is FQGNSA. This CDR3 spans 14 amino acids. CDR3 nucleotide sequence: TGTGCCAGCAGCACGACAGGGTTTAATTCACCCCTCCACTTT. As protein: CASSTTGFNSPLHF.

The rearrangement joins TRBV6-2 or TRBV6-3 to TRBJ1-1; possibly TRBD1 for D (5 bases). Looked up from germline, CDR1 is MNHEY and CDR2 is SVGEGT. This CDR3 is built from 19 residues. The V end was cut by 0 bases, the J end by 4 bases, with 24 bases between. CDR3 nucleotides: TGTGCCAGCAGTTACTCTCCGCCCGGGGCCGGAGGCATGGGCACTGAAGCTTTCTTT. Amino acids: CASSYSPPGAGGMGTEAFF.

The chain couples TRBV6-5 to TRBJ2-3, with D maybe TRBD1 (5 bases). The V end lost 5 bases, the J end lost 5 bases, and 5 bases lay between the germline ends. CDR3 size: 11 residues. From germline, CDR1 is MNHEY and CDR2 SVGAGI. The CDR3 reads CASSRGDTQYF. The CDR3 DNA is TGTGCCAGCAGTAGGGGAGATACGCAGTATTTT.